These 10 T cell receptor beta chains were sequenced from one sample in a study of metastatic and nonmetastatic thyroid tumors. Patients were all untreated before their thyroid surgery. TCRdb reanalyzed the PCR reads with MiXCR. The table has 35,000 to 55,000 clones, under 25% seen once. Sequences were obtained from blood. The receptors were gathered from a male donor with papillary thyroid cancer or a benign thyroid nodule (not recorded which). Some clones in this sample may be carry-over from other donors' samples.

CDR3 sequence reads: CASSGSTSGRHNEQFF. Here the CDR3 DNA reads TGTGCCAGCAGTGGGTCGACTAGCGGGAGGCATAATGAGCAGTTCTTC. The J gene is TRBJ2-1, the V gene TRBV2; TRBD2 agrees at 13 bases. Germline V gene sequence: CDR1 SNHLY, CDR2 FYNNEI. Germline trimming cut 4 bases from V and 7 bases from J; bases unmatched to any gene: 7. The CDR3 length is 16 residues.

The rearrangement joins TRBV2 to TRBJ1-2; 8 nucleotides agree with TRBD1. The CDR3 spans 12 residues. CDR1 SNHLY and CDR2 FYNNEI come from the germline V gene. Trimming at V came to 7 bases and at J to 8 bases, leaving 6 bases not matched to a gene. CDR3 DNA: TGTGCCAGCACGGACAGGGTGGGAGGCTACACCTTC. It yields the protein CASTDRVGGYTF.

This clone was counted many times. The chain uses TRBV28 and TRBJ1-1; D perhaps matches TRBD1 (6 bases). Trimming stripped 10 bases from V and 1 base from J, with 16 bases between. In germline, CDR1 is MDHEN, CDR2 SYDVKM. This CDR3 has 14 amino acids. CDR3 sequence: CATRTVQGNTEAFF. DNA of the CDR3: TGTGCCACCCGAACGGTACAGGGGAACACTGAAGCTTTCTTT.

The V and J genes are TRBV12-3 or TRBV12-4 and TRBJ1-2; D ambiguous. Deletions cut 3 bases from V and 7 bases from J, with 6 bases between. The CDR3 loop spans 11 amino acids. CDR3 in amino acids: CASSLGRGYTF. CDR3 DNA: TGTGCCAGCAGTTTGGGTCGTGGCTACACCTTC.

In this sample, this clone turned up many times. This chain uses TRBV4-1 with TRBJ1-2; 11 positions match TRBD1. This CDR3 has 15 residues. Germline loops: CDR1 MGHRA, CDR2 YSYEKL. The trim removed 3 bases at V and 8 bases at J, leaving 8 bases unmatched. The CDR3 spells CASSQSGQGEGGYTF. For the CDR3, the DNA is TGCGCCAGCAGCCAGTCGGGACAGGGGGAGGGCGGCTACACCTTC.

About this clone: This could be a read error, since a much larger clone is one nucleotide away. The chain recombines TRBV18 with TRBJ2-5, with D maybe TRBD1 (6 bases). Germline V gene lookup returns CDR1 KGHSH and CDR2 LQKENI. This CDR3 is built from 15 residues. The V gene lost 2 bases and the J gene lost 5 bases, with 15 bases spanning the gap. CDR3 DNA: TGTGCCAGCTCACCAAAGGGGGTAGCGAGGGAGACCCAGTACTTC. Protein product: CASSPKGVARETQYF.

This sequence joins TRBV30 and TRBJ1-2, with D perhaps matching TRBD1 (6 bases). CDR3 length equals 12 residues. Deletions cut 2 bases from V and 4 bases from J, with 8 bases between. Germline lookup yields CDR1 GTSNPN and CDR2 SVGIG (reference sequence). The CDR3 region has the DNA TGTGCCTGGAGTATGGACAGCTATGGCTACACCTTC. Translating it yields CAWSMDSYGYTF.

V gene TRBV19 combines with J gene TRBJ2-7; unclear D gene. Trimming cost V 6 bases and J 5 bases, with 17 bases left between them. This CDR3 is built from 14 residues. Germline CDR1 reads LNHDA; CDR2 reads SQIVND (reference sequence). CDR3 nucleotide sequence: TGTGCCAGTAGGCACGCAGTGAGTCCAGACGAGCAGTACTTC. As protein: CASRHAVSPDEQYF. Based on the CDR3 plus reference TRBV19 and TRBJ2-7, the full variable domain is DGGITQSPKYLFRKEGQNVTLSCEQNLNHDAMYWYRQDPGQGLRLIYYSQIVNDFQKGDIAEGYSVSREKKESFPLTVTSAQKNPTAFYLCASRHAVSPDEQYFGPGTRLTVT.

The V gene is TRBV7-9, the J gene TRBJ1-2; D uncertain. The V gene lost 7 bases and the J gene lost 4 bases, with 19 bases spanning the gap. CDR1 and CDR2 (germline): SEHNR, FQNEAQ (reference sequence). The CDR3 loop spans 15 amino acids. CDR3 bases: TGTGCCAGCACTGAACGGCGGAGGCGATCCTATGGCTACACCTTC. Amino acid sequence: CASTERRRRSYGYTF.

This clone was counted at least ten times. The chain carries TRBV2 and TRBJ2-3; 13 nucleotides agree with TRBD2. Trimming cost V 6 bases and J 2 bases; bases outside gene matches: 5. Germline CDR1 and CDR2: SNHLY and FYNNEI. The CDR3 contains 16 residues. The CDR3: CASSRGLAGFTDTQYF. CDR3 in DNA: TGTGCCAGCAGCCGGGGACTAGCGGGGTTCACAGATACGCAGTATTTT.